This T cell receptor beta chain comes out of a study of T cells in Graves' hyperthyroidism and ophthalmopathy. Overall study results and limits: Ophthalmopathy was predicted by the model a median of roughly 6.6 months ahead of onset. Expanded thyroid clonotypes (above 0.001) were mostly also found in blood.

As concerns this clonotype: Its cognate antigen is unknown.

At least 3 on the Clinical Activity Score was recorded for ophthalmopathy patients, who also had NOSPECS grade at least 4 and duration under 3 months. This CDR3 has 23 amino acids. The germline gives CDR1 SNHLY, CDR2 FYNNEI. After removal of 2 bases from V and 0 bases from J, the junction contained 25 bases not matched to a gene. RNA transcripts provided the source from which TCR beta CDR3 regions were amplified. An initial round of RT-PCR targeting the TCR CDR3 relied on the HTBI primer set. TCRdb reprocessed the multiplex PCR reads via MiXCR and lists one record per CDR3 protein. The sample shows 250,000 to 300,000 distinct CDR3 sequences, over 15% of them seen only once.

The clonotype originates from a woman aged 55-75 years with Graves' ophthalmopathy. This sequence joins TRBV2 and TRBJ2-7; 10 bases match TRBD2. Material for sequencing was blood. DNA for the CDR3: TGTGCCAGCAGTGAAAAGTGGTGCTACACACTGGGAACTAGCGGGAAAGCCTCCTACGAGCAGTACTTC. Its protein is CASSEKWCYTLGTSGKASYEQYF.